Below, 18 T cell receptor beta chains from the same sample are listed, as sequenced in a study of cytomegalovirus exposure and HLA in healthy donors. Method: immunoSEQ multiplex PCR; TCRdb's copy keeps in-frame clones and lacks some. The sample consists of around 250,000 clones, roughly 87% of them appearing once. Sequencing used PBMCs. Receptor source: a woman younger than 45 in good health and CMV-seronegative.

This chain links TRBV27 with TRBJ2-7, with 10 bases lining up with TRBD2. Germline values: CDR1 MNHEY, CDR2 SMNVEV (reference sequence). The CDR3 is 16 residues long. Trimming at V came to 3 bases and at J to 7 bases, leaving 12 bases not matched to a gene. CDR3 protein: CASSLGGGGLAVEQYF. CDR3 DNA sequence: TGTGCCAGCAGTTTGGGTGGGGGAGGACTAGCGGTTGAGCAGTACTTC.

The V and J genes are TRBV2 and TRBJ2-3; 14 nucleotides line up with TRBD2. The V gene end was trimmed by 0 bases and the J gene end by 4 bases; junction bases not matched to a gene: 3. From germline, CDR1 is SNHLY and CDR2 FYNNEI. This CDR3 is built from 17 residues. The CDR3 protein is CASSEAGTSGRSDTQYF. The CDR3 DNA reads as TGTGCCAGCAGTGAAGCGGGGACTAGCGGGAGATCAGATACGCAGTATTTT.

The CDR3 coding sequence is TGTGCCACCAGCCTTAGCTCTGGGGCCAACGTCCTGACTTTC. As protein: CATSLSSGANVLTF. V and J are TRBV15 and TRBJ2-6; D is unresolved. Trimming stripped 5 bases from V and 0 bases from J, with 5 bases between. CDR3 length: 14 amino acids. The germline gives CDR1 LNHNV, CDR2 YYDKDF (reference sequence).

The chain is built from TRBV10-3 and TRBJ1-1, with D uncertain. CDR1 and CDR2 (germline): ENHRY, SYGVKD. This CDR3 spans 13 amino acids. V was cut by 8 bases and J by 0 bases, with 10 bases left in between. CDR3 in DNA: TGTGCCATCGGAGGTGTTGTGAACACTGAAGCTTTCTTT. It translates to CAIGGVVNTEAFF.

The table lists this clone with many counts. The V call is TRBV6-1, the J call TRBJ1-1; weak D call: TRBD1 (6 bases). The CDR3 loop spans 18 amino acids. Germline V CDR1 and CDR2: MNHNS, SASEGT. The V end was cut by 2 bases, the J end by 2 bases, with 21 bases between. The CDR3 coding sequence is TGTGCCAGCAGTGAACTCCTTGGAGGCGGGGGCGGAAACACTGAAGCTTTCTTT. Protein product: CASSELLGGGGGNTEAFF.

The rearrangement joins TRBV6-5 to TRBJ2-3; no clear D gene. This CDR3 is 14 amino acids long. CDR1 and CDR2 (germline): MNHEY, SVGAGI. Between the trimmed V and J ends, which lost 6 bases and 2 bases, there was a span of 12 bases. The CDR3 loop reads CASSPTRDTDTQYF. The DNA of the CDR3 is TGTGCCAGCAGCCCAACTCGTGACACAGATACGCAGTATTTT.

This clone has only a few counts. This chain uses TRBV27 with TRBJ1-2, with D possibly matching TRBD1 (6 bases). Germline values: CDR1 MNHEY, CDR2 SMNVEV (reference sequence). V was clipped by 5 bases and J by 9 bases, with 16 bases between them. The CDR3 loop spans 13 amino acids. In DNA form, the CDR3 reads TGTGCCAGCAGTCTGGACAGCCCCCGACGCTACACCTTC. Protein: CASSLDSPRRYTF.

The rearrangement joins TRBV27 to TRBJ2-7; D possibly corresponds to TRBD2 (6 bases). This CDR3 is 15 amino acids long. The V and J ends lost 6 bases and 4 bases respectively, with 19 bases between them. CDR1 MNHEY and CDR2 SMNVEV come from the germline V gene (reference sequence). CDR3 protein: CASSLFGTLGYEQYF. DNA of the CDR3: TGTGCCAGCAGCCTTTTTGGGACTCTGGGGTACGAGCAGTACTTC.

V gene TRBV7-9 combines with J gene TRBJ1-5; D may be TRBD1 (5 bases). The V end lost 4 bases, the J end lost 4 bases, and 8 bases lay between the germline ends. The CDR3 runs to 13 residues. Germline-derived CDR1 and CDR2 are SEHNR and FQNEAQ (reference sequence). The CDR3 sequence is CASSWGENQPQHF. In DNA, the CDR3 is TGTGCCAGCAGCTGGGGGGAAAATCAGCCCCAGCATTTT.

The chain links TRBV7-2 to TRBJ2-7, with 14 nucleotides matching TRBD2. V trimming: 0 bases; J trimming: 4 bases; junction bases outside the gene matches: 2. The CDR3 totals 16 residues. CDR1 and CDR2 (germline): SGHTA, FQGNSA. CDR3 in DNA: TGTGCCAGCAGCTTAGCCCGGACTAGCGGGGGGTACGAGCAGTACTTC. Translation gives CASSLARTSGGYEQYF.

This chain connects TRBV28 to TRBJ2-7; TRBD1 matches 8 bases. Germline V gene lookup returns CDR1 MDHEN and CDR2 SYDVKM. This CDR3 comprises 13 residues. Trimming at V came to 5 bases and at J to 3 bases, leaving 3 bases not matched to a gene. As DNA, the CDR3 is TGTGCCAGCAGTATACAGGGGGACTACGAGCAGTACTTC. Its translation is CASSIQGDYEQYF.

The rearrangement joins TRBV5-1 to TRBJ2-1, with D possibly matching TRBD2 (5 bases). Germline CDR1 reads SGHRS; CDR2 reads YFSETQ. The CDR3 has 15 residues. The V and J ends lost 1 base and 5 bases respectively, with 13 bases between them. CDR3 residues: CASSLRRDYNNEQFF. The CDR3 DNA reads as TGCGCCAGCAGCTTGCGTAGAGACTATAACAATGAGCAGTTCTTC.

This clone was observed once. The V call is TRBV6-5, the J call TRBJ2-7, with D perhaps TRBD1 (7 bases). CDR3 size: 14 residues. The V end lost 4 bases, the J end lost 3 bases, and 13 bases lay between the germline ends. Per the germline V gene, CDR1 is MNHEY and CDR2 is SVGAGI. CDR3 sequence reads: CASSFGQGGYEQYF. CDR3 coding DNA: TGTGCCAGCAGTTTCGGTCAGGGGGGCTACGAGCAGTACTTC.

This clone came up a few times. This CDR3 is CASSDSMEGNTQYF. The CDR3, as DNA: TGTGCCAGCAGTGACTCGATGGAAGGGAATACGCAGTATTTT. The genes are TRBV6-4 and TRBJ2-3; D gene unclear. Germline V lookup: CDR1 MRHNA, CDR2 SNTAGT. This CDR3 region has 14 residues. V shed 0 bases and J shed 7 bases, with 11 bases lying between them.

The J gene is TRBJ2-1, the V gene TRBV7-2, with 7 bases fitting TRBD1. This CDR3 spans 17 amino acids. Germline trimming cut 5 bases from V and 5 bases from J; bases unmatched to any gene: 15. Germline V gene lookup returns CDR1 SGHTA and CDR2 FQGNSA. The CDR3 loop reads CASSPPWGQPQDNEQFF. The CDR3 DNA reads TGTGCCAGCAGCCCCCCTTGGGGACAGCCTCAAGACAATGAGCAGTTCTTC. Full variable domain (missing parts from reference TRBV7-2 and TRBJ2-1): GAGVSQSPSNKVTEKGKDVELRCDPISGHTALYWYRQSLGQGLEFLIYFQGNSAPDKSGLPSDRFSAERTGGSVSTLTIQRTQQEDSAVYLCASSPPWGQPQDNEQFFGPGTRLTVL.

The V and J genes are TRBV21-1 and TRBJ1-2. TRBV21-1 is a pseudogene locus. This CDR3 is built from 12 residues. CDR3 in DNA: TGTGCCAGCAGCAAAGCTGGCATGGATCTCACCTTC. Its protein product is CASSKAGMDLTF.

V gene TRBV4-2 combines with J gene TRBJ2-1; D gene uncertain. Germline assignment: CDR1 LGHNA and CDR2 YNFKEQ. The CDR3 runs to 15 residues. V lost 5 bases and J 0 bases, leaving 11 bases between the germline ends. CDR3 amino acids: CASSEAESSYNEQFF. The CDR3 region has the DNA TGTGCCAGCAGCGAAGCAGAGAGCTCCTACAATGAGCAGTTCTTC.

This sequence joins TRBV7-2 and TRBJ1-5; D perhaps matches TRBD1 (5 bases). The CDR3 is 15 residues long. Germline V gene lookup returns CDR1 SGHTA and CDR2 FQGNSA. V was trimmed by 5 bases and J by 0 bases, leaving 11 bases between them. CDR3 DNA sequence: TGTGCCAGCAGCCCCGGGGGGAATAGCAATCAGCCCCAGCATTTT. Translating gives CASSPGGNSNQPQHF.